The next 9 T cell receptor beta chains were all read from a single sample in a study of beta chain features in type 1 diabetes. Study-level results: All four CD4+ subsets of Type 1 diabetes patients contained TCRB CDR3s that were moderately but significantly shorter.

The isolated RNA, all of it, was reverse transcribed, so expressed TCRB transcripts were what got sequenced. Some clones are missing from TCRdb's copy, which holds only in-frame ones; the method was immunoSEQ multiplex PCR. This sample carries approximately 170,000 clones, 63% of them seen once, and the ten largest clones take about 0.091%. Their specific antigens are unknown. Input material: naive CD4+ T cells from blood. These receptor sequences come from a man younger than 45 with type 1 diabetes.

The V and J genes are TRBV23-1 and TRBJ2-7; possible D gene TRBD1, 6 bases. TRBV23-1 is filed as an ORF, its function uncertain. The CDR3 is 11 residues long. V was pared by 8 bases and J by 7 bases, with 12 bases between. The CDR3 reads CASPPGVEQYF. The CDR3 region has the DNA TGCGCCAGCCCTCCAGGGGTTGAGCAGTACTTC.

The chain has TRBV9 and TRBJ1-2; D not resolved. The CDR3 runs 12 residues. Germline-derived CDR1 and CDR2 are SGDLS and YYNGEE. Trimming shortened V by 4 bases and J by 5 bases, and 9 bases separated the two germline ends. The CDR3 loop is CASSSSAYGYTF. DNA of the CDR3: TGTGCCAGCAGCTCCTCAGCGTATGGCTACACCTTC. Using reference TRBV9 and TRBJ1-2 for the parts outside the CDR3, the full variable domain is DSGVTQTPKHLITATGQRVTLRCSPRSGDLSVYWYQQSLDQGLQFLIQYYNGEERAKGNILERFSAQQFPDLHSELNLSSLELGDSALYFCASSSSAYGYTFGSGTRLTVV.

The chain has TRBV5-1 and TRBJ2-5; 12 positions agree with TRBD2. V lost 4 bases and J lost 5; bases outside the gene matches: 3. In germline, CDR1 is SGHRS, CDR2 YFSETQ. This CDR3 comprises 14 residues. CDR3 nucleotides: TGCGCCAGCAGCGGCGGGACTAGCGGGGAGACCCAGTACTTC. Residues: CASSGGTSGETQYF.

This clone appeared a few times. The chain carries TRBV4-1 and TRBJ2-7; D is possibly TRBD1 (5 bases). Trimming removed 0 bases at V and 0 bases at J, with 9 bases between. CDR3 length equals 15 residues. CDR1 and CDR2 from the germline V gene are MGHRA and YSYEKL. DNA of the CDR3: TGCGCCAGCAGCCAAGAACAGGTCCTCTCCTACGAGCAGTACTTC. Translating it yields CASSQEQVLSYEQYF.

The V gene is TRBV7-2, the J gene TRBJ2-2; tentatively, D is TRBD2 (6 bases). The ends were cut back, 3 bases at V and 9 bases at J, with 14 bases in the middle. CDR1 is SGHTA and CDR2 is FQGNSA in the germline V gene. This CDR3 comprises 14 residues. The CDR3 region is CASSLRTGDRELFF. The CDR3 coding sequence is TGTGCCAGCAGCTTGCGGACGGGGGATCGGGAGCTGTTTTTT.

The V and J genes are TRBV30 and TRBJ1-6; D is uncertain. This CDR3 contains 13 residues. V lost 8 bases, J lost 7 bases, and 15 bases lay in between. The germline CDR1 and CDR2 sequences are GTSNPN and SVGIG (reference sequence). Written as DNA, the CDR3 is TGTGCCACCTCGGTTTTGGGAAATTCACCCCTCCACTTT. Protein sequence: CATSVLGNSPLHF.

V usage is TRBV2 and J usage is TRBJ1-1; D possibly corresponds to TRBD1 (6 bases). CDR1 is SNHLY, CDR2 FYNNEI, per germline. With 7 bases removed from V and 4 bases from J, the gap between germline ends came to 10 bases. This CDR3 has 12 amino acids. CDR3 in DNA: TGTGCCAGCAAGGGGGAGGGCACTGAAGCTTTCTTT. Translating it yields CASKGEGTEAFF.

In nucleotides, the CDR3 is TGTGCCAGCACGAGGGGGCTAGCAGGGGAAAAACTGTTTTTT. It encodes CASTRGLAGEKLFF. V is TRBV28 and J is TRBJ1-4, with 7 bases fitting TRBD1. Germline V gene data show CDR1 as MDHEN and CDR2 as SYDVKM. With V trimmed by 7 bases and J by 8 bases, 10 bases remained unmatched. The CDR3 is 14 amino acids.

The rearrangement uses TRBV29-1 and TRBJ2-7; 9 bases map to TRBD1. From germline, CDR1 is SQVTM and CDR2 ANQGSEA. The V segment lost 1 base and the J segment 6 bases; nucleotides outside the gene matches: 7. The CDR3 runs 14 residues. The CDR3 here is CSVEARQGEGEQYF. The CDR3 nucleotides read TGCAGCGTTGAAGCTCGACAGGGGGAGGGCGAGCAGTACTTC.